This T cell receptor beta chain was sequenced in a study of blood T cell repertoires in COVID-19. At the level of the study: The study drew acute and convalescent COVID-19 samples from the United States, Italy and Spain.

This CDR3 is 14 amino acids long. Trimming removed 4 bases at V and 0 bases at J, with 7 bases between. Germline CDR1 and CDR2: SGHRS and YFSETQ. Measured with immunoSEQ multiplex PCR; TCRdb has only the in-frame clones, and not every one. The sample includes 190,000 or so clones, more than 75% of them seen just once. What was sequenced was peripheral blood. This receptor was identified in a middle-aged man with active or convalescent COVID-19. V gene TRBV5-1 combines with J gene TRBJ1-4, with no clear D. DNA of the CDR3: TGCGCCAGCAGCGAGACTGCAACTAATGAAAAACTGTTTTTT. Protein product: CASSETATNEKLFF.